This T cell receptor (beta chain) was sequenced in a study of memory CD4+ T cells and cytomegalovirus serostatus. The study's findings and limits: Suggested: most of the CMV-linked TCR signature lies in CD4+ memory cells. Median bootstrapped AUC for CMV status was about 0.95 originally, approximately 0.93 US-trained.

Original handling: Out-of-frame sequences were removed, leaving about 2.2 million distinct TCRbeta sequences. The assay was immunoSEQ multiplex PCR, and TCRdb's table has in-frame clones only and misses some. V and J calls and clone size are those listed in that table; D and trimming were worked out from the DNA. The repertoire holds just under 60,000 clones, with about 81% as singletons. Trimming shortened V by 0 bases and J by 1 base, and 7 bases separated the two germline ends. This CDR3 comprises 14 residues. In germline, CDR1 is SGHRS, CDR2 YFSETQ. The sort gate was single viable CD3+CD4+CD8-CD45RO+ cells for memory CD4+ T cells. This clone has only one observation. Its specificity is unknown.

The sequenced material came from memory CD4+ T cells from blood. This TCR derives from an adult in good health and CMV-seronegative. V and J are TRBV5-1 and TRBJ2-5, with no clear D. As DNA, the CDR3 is TGCGCCAGCAGCTTGGAGAGAGCCCAAGAGACCCAGTACTTC. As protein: CASSLERAQETQYF.